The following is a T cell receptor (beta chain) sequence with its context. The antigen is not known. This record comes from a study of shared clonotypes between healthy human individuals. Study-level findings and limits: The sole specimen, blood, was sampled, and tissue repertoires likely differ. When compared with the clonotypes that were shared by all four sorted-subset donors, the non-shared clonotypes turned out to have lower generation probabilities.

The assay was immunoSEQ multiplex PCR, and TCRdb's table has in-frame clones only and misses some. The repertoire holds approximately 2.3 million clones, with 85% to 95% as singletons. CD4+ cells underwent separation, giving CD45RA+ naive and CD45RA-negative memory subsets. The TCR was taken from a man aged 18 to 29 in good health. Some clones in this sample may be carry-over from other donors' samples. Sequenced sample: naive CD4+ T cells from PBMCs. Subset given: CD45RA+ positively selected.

The CDR3 region has the DNA TGTGCCAGCAGCTATAGGGCGGAGCTCCTTTCCTACGAGCAGTACTTC. Protein product: CASSYRAELLSYEQYF. This chain joins TRBV7-2 and TRBJ2-7; D is undetermined. The germline gives CDR1 SGHTA, CDR2 FQGNSA. The CDR3 totals 16 residues. V was trimmed by 4 bases and J by 1 base, leaving 17 bases between them.